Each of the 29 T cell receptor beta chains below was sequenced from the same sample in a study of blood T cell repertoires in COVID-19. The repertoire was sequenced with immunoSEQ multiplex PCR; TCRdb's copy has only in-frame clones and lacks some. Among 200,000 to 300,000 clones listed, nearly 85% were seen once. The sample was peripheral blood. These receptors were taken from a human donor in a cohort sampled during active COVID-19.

CDR3 sequence reads: CASSLLAGSSYEQYF. In DNA, the CDR3 is TGTGCCAGCAGCTTATTGGCGGGCTCCTCCTACGAGCAGTACTTC. The chain combines TRBV7-8 with TRBJ2-7; D possibly corresponds to TRBD2 (5 bases). Trimming took off 2 bases at V and 0 bases at J, with 11 bases between the two ends. CDR1 is SGHVS, CDR2 FQNEAQ, per germline. The CDR3 covers 15 residues.

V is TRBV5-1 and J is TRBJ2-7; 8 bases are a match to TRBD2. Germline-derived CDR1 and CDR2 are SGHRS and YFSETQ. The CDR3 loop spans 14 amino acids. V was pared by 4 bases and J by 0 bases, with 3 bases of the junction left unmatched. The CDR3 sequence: CASSASGSSYEQYF. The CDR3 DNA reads TGCGCCAGCAGCGCCAGCGGGAGCTCCTACGAGCAGTACTTC. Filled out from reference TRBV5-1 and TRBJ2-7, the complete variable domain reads KAGVTQTPRYLIKTRGQQVTLSCSPISGHRSVSWYQQTPGQGLQFLFEYFSETQRNKGNFPGRFSGRQFSNSRSEMNVSTLELGDSALYLCASSASGSSYEQYFGPGTRLTVT.

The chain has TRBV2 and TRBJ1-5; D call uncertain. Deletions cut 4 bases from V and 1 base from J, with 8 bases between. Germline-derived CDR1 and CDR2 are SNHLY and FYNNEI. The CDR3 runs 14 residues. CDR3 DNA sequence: TGTGCCAGCAGTGTTGGGCCGAGCAATCAGCCCCAGCATTTT. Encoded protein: CASSVGPSNQPQHF.

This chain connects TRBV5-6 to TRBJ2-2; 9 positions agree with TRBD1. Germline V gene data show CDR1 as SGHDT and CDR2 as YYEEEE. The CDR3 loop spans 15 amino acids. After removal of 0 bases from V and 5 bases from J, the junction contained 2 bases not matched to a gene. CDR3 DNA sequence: TGTGCCAGCAGCTTGGGGGACAGGGCAACCGGGGAGCTGTTTTTT. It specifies CASSLGDRATGELFF. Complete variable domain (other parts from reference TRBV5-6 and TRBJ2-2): DAGVTQSPTHLIKTRGQQVTLRCSPKSGHDTVSWYQQALGQGPQFIFQYYEEEERQRGNFPDRFSGHQFPNYSSELNVNALLLGDSALYLCASSLGDRATGELFFGEGSRLTVL.

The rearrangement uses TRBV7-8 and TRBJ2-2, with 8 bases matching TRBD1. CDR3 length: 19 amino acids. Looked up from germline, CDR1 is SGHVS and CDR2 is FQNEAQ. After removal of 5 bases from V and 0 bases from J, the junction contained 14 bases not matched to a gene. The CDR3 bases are TGTGCCAGCAGCCTCGGGCTTACAGGGGGATACCCGAACACCGGGGAGCTGTTTTTT. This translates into CASSLGLTGGYPNTGELFF.

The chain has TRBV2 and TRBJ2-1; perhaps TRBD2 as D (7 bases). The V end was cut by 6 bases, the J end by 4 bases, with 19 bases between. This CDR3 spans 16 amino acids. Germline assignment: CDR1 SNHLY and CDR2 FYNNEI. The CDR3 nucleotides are TGTGCCAGCAGCAAGGGGGGGATAGTCATATACAATGAGCAGTTCTTC. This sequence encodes CASSKGGIVIYNEQFF.

The DNA of the CDR3 is TGTGCCAGCAGTCCCGACTGGGTAGCCTACGAGCAGTACTTC. Encoded protein: CASSPDWVAYEQYF. The chain recombines TRBV28 with TRBJ2-7; D unresolved. Germline values: CDR1 MDHEN, CDR2 SYDVKM. V lost 5 bases, J lost 2 bases, and 13 bases lay in between. The CDR3 length is 14 residues.

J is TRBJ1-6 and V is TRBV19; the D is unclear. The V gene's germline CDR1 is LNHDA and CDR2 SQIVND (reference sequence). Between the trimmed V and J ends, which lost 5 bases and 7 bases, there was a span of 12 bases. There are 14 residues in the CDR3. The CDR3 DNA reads TGTGCCAGTAGTCTTGGAGGGTTCAATTCACCCCTCCACTTT. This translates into CASSLGGFNSPLHF.

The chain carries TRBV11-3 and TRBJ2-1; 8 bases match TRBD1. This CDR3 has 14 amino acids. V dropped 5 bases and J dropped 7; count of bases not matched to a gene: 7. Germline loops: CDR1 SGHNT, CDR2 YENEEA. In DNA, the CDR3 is TGTGCCAGCAGCATCGGACAGGGTGGGAATGAGCAGTTCTTC. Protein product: CASSIGQGGNEQFF.

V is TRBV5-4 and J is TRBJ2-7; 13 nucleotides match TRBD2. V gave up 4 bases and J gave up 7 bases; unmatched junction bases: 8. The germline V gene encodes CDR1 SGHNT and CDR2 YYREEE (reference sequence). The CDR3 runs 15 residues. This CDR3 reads CASSPGTSGTREQYF. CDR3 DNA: TGTGCCAGCAGCCCCGGGACTAGCGGGACTAGAGAGCAGTACTTC.

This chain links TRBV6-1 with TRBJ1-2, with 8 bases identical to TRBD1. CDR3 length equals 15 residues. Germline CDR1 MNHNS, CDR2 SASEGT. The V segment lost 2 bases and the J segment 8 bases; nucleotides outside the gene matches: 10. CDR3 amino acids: CASSESGRAGGGYTF. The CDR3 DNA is TGTGCCAGCAGTGAATCGGGTCGGGCAGGGGGCGGCTACACCTTC.

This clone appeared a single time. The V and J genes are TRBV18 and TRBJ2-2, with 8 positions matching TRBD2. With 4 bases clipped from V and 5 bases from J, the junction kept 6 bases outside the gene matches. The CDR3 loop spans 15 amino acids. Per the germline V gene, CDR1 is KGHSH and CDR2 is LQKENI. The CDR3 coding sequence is TGTGCCAGCTCACTAGGGACTAGAGAGACCGGGGAGCTGTTTTTT. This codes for CASSLGTRETGELFF.

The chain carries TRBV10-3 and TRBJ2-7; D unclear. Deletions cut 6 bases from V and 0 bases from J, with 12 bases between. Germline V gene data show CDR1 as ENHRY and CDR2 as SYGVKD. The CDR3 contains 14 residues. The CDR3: CAISPLAASYEQYF. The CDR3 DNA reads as TGTGCCATCAGCCCCTTGGCGGCCTCCTACGAGCAGTACTTC.

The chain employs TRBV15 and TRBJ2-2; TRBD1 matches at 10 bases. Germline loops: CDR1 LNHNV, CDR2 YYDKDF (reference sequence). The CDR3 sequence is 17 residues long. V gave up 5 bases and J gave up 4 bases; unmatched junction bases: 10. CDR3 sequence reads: CATSGYDRGRFTGELFF. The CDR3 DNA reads TGTGCCACCAGCGGATACGACAGGGGGCGTTTCACCGGGGAGCTGTTTTTT. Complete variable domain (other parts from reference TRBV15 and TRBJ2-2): DAMVIQNPRYQVTQFGKPVTLSCSQTLNHNVMYWYQQKSSQAPKLLFHYYDKDFNNEADTPDNFQSRRPNTSFCFLDIRSPGLGDTAMYLCATSGYDRGRFTGELFFGEGSRLTVL.

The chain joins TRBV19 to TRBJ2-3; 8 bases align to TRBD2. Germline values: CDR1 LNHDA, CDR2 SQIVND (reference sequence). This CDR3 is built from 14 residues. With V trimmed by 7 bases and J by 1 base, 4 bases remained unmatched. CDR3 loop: CASKVLAGTDTQYF. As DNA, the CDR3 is TGTGCCAGTAAAGTACTAGCGGGCACAGATACGCAGTATTTT.

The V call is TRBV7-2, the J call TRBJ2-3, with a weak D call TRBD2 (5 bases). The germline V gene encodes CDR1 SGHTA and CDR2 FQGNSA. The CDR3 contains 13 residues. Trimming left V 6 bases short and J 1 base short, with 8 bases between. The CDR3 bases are TGTGCCAGCAGTGGACTTCGCACAGATACGCAGTATTTT. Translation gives CASSGLRTDTQYF.

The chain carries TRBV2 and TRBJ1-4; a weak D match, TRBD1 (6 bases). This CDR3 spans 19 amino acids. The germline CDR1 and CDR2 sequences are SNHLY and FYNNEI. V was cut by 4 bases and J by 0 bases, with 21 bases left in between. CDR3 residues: CASSGQVRIGPATNEKLFF. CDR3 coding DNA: TGTGCCAGCAGTGGACAGGTTCGCATAGGACCGGCAACTAATGAAAAACTGTTTTTT.

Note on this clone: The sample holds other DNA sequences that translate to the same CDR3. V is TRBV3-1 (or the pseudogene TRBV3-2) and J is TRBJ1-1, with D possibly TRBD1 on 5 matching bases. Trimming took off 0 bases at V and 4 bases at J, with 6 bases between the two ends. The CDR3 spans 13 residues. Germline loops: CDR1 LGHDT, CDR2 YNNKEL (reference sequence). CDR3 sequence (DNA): TGTGCCAGCAGCCAAGAAGGGGCCACTGAAGCTTTCTTT. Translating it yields CASSQEGATEAFF.

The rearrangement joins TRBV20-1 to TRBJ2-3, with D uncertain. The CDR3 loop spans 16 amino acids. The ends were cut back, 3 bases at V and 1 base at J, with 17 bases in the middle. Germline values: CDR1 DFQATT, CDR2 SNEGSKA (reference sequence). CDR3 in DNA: TGCAGTGCTAGTTGGGCCATTTGGTTGGGCACAGATACGCAGTATTTT. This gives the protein CSASWAIWLGTDTQYF.

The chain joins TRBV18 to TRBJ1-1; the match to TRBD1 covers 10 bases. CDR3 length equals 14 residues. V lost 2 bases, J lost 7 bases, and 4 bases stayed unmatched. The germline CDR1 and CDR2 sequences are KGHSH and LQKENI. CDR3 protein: CASSPGQGGNEAFF. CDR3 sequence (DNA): TGTGCCAGCTCACCAGGACAGGGGGGTAATGAAGCTTTCTTT.

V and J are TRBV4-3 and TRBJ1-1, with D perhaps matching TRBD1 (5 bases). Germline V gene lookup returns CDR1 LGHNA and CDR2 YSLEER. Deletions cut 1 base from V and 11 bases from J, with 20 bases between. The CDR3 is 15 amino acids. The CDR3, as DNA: TGCGCCAGCAGCCAAGGGTTAAGGGGTTTAGTTTTTGCTTTCTTT. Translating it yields CASSQGLRGLVFAFF.

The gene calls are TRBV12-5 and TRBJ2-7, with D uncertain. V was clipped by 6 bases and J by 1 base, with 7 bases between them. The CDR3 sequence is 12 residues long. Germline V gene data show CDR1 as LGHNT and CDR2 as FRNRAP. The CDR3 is CASGKQSYEQYF. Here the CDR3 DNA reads TGTGCTAGTGGAAAACAGTCCTACGAGCAGTACTTC.

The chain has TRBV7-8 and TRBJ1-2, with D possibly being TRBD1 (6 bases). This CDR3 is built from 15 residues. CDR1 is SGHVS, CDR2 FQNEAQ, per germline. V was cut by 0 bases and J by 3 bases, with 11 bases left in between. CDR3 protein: CASSLARGGDYGYTF. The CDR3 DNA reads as TGTGCCAGCAGCTTAGCGCGGGGGGGCGACTATGGCTACACCTTC. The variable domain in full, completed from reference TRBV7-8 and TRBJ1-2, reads GAGVSQSPRYKVAKRGQDVALRCDPISGHVSLFWYQQALGQGPEFLTYFQNEAQLDKSGLPSDRFFAERPEGSVSTLKIQRTQQEDSAVYLCASSLARGGDYGYTFGSGTRLTVV.

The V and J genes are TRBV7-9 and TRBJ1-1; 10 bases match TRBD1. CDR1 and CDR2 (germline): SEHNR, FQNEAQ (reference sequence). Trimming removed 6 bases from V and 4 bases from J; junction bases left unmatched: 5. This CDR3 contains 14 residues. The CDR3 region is CASRGTGVGTEAFF. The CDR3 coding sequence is TGTGCCAGCAGGGGGACAGGGGTGGGCACTGAAGCTTTCTTT.

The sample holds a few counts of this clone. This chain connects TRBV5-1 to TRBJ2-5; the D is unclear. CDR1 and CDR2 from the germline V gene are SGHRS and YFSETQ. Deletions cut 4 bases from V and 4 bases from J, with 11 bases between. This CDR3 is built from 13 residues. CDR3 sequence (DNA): TGCGCCAGCAGCGCACAAACCAGAGAGACCCAGTACTTC. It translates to CASSAQTRETQYF.

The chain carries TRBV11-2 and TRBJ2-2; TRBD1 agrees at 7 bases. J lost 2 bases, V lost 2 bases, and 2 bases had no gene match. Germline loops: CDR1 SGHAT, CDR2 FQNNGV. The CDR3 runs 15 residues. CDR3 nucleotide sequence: TGTGCCAGCAGCTTACGACAGGGAAACACCGGGGAGCTGTTTTTT. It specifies CASSLRQGNTGELFF.

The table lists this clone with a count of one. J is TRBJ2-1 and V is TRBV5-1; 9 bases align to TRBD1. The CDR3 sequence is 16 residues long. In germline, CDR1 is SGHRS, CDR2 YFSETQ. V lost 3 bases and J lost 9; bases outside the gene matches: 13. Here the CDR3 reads CASSSIRDRVVFEQFF. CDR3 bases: TGCGCCAGCAGCTCAATCCGGGACAGGGTAGTTTTTGAGCAGTTCTTC.

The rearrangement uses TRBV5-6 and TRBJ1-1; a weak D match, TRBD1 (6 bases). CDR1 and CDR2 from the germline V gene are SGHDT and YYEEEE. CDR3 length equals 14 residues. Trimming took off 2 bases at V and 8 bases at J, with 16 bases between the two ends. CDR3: CASSFLQGFSEAFF. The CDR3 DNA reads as TGTGCCAGCAGCTTCCTACAGGGTTTCTCAGAAGCTTTCTTT.

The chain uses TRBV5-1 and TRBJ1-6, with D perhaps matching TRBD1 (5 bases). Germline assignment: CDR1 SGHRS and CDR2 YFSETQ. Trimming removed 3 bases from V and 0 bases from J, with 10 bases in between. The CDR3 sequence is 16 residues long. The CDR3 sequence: CASSSTESSYNSPLHF. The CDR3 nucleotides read TGCGCCAGCAGCTCGACAGAGAGCTCCTATAATTCACCCCTCCACTTT.